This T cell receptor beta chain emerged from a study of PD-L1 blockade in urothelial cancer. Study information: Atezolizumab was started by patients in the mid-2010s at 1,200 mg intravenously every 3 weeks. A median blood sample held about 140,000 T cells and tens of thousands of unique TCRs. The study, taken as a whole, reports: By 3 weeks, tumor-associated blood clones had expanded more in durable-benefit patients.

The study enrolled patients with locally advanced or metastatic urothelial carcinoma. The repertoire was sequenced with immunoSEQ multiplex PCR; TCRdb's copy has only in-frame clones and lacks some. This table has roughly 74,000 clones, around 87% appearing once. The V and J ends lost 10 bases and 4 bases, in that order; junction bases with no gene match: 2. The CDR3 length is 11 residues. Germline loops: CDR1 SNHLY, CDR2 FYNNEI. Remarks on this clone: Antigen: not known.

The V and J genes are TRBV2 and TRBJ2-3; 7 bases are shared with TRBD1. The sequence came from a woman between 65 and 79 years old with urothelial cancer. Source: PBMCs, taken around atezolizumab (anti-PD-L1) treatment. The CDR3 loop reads CAKGAADTQYF. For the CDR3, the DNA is TGTGCCAAGGGGGCCGCAGATACGCAGTATTTT.